This TCR beta chain was profiled in a study of T cells in Graves' hyperthyroidism and ophthalmopathy. Those with hyperthyroidism were 18 to 65 years old, newly diagnosed, and ill for under 2 months. Diagnostic decisions used clinical symptoms, serum thyroxine and TRAb, thyroid ultrasound and orbital computed tomography. CDR3 size: 16 residues. The V gene's germline CDR1 is MNHEY and CDR2 SMNVEV (reference sequence). V dropped 3 bases and J dropped 2 bases, with 16 bases sitting between them. Amplified regions were TCR beta CDR3 sequences from RNA transcripts. HTBI primers drove first-round RT-PCR of the TCR CDR3. TCRdb reanalysed the multiplex PCR reads using MiXCR and keeps one entry per CDR3 protein. The sample contains 550,000 to 650,000 distinct CDR3 sequences, 13% to 15% of which appear only once.

The chain recombines TRBV27 with TRBJ1-2, with D possibly TRBD1 on 6 matching bases. Material: blood. The source of this sequence is a woman in her thirties or forties with Graves' hyperthyroidism. CDR3 nucleotides: TGTGCCAGCAGTTTGGGGATGAGGACAGCGAACTATGGCTACACCTTC. Translating it yields CASSLGMRTANYGYTF.